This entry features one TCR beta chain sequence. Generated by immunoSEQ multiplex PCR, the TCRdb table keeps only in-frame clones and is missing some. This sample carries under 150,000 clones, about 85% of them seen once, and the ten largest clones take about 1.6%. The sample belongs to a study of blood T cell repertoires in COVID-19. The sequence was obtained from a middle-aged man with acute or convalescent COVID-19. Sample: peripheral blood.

CDR3 region: CASSHTGDAYNEQFF. The CDR3 DNA follows: TGTGCCAGCAGCCACACAGGGGACGCCTACAATGAGCAGTTCTTC. The V and J genes are TRBV11-1 and TRBJ2-1; 7 bases map to TRBD1. CDR1 is SGHAT, CDR2 FQDESV, per germline (reference sequence). This CDR3 is 15 amino acids long. After removal of 5 bases from V and 2 bases from J, the junction contained 6 bases not matched to a gene.